This T cell receptor beta chain was sequenced for a study of T-cell memory formation after mild COVID-19. Overall study: For the most part, TCR clusters were specific to one donor.

V dropped 7 bases and J dropped 4 bases, with 17 bases sitting between them. The germline V gene encodes CDR1 SNHLY and CDR2 FYNNEI. The CDR3 extends over 15 amino acids. MiXCR, run by TCRdb on the 5' RACE reads, gives a single entry per CDR3 protein. The table shows 400,000 to 500,000 distinct CDR3 sequences, with approximately 24% occurring only once. Comments on this clonotype: The antigen is unknown.

Whole-study results and caveats: Those CD4+ clones that contracted were mainly in CM and EM (CD8+ ones in EMRA). There was a balanced CD4/CD8 profile in clones contracting day 15 to 85, and later expanders leaned CD4+.

This sequence originates from an adult woman who had mild COVID-19 (a few samples of this study predate the infection). Cell type and time point are not known. The V and J genes are TRBV2 and TRBJ1-5; tentatively, D is TRBD1 (5 bases). The sample consisted of PBMCs or a T cell subset sorted from them (not recorded which). The CDR3 nucleotides read TGTGCCAGCACCGAAGGGAGACAGAGAAATCAGCCCCAGCATTTT. Translated: CASTEGRQRNQPQHF.